This T cell receptor beta chain was found in a study of T cells in Graves' hyperthyroidism and ophthalmopathy. This CDR3 spans 18 amino acids. V was pared by 5 bases and J by 0 bases, with 20 bases between. CDR1 is MNHEY and CDR2 is SVGEGT in the germline V gene. This clonotype was counted a single time. The antigen is not known. RNA transcripts served as the template for amplifying TCR beta CDR3 regions. When the TCR CDR3 underwent first-round RT-PCR, the HTBI primer set was used. TCRdb recomputed calls from the multiplex PCR reads with MiXCR, one row per CDR3 protein. Seen here are some 500,000 distinct CDR3 sequences, around 24% observed once, and the top ten hold about 11%. Study-wide points: The blood repertoire included most of the expanded thyroid clonotypes above 0.001.

Sequencing input: blood. The sequence derives from a woman aged 25 to 39 with Graves' ophthalmopathy. The rearrangement uses TRBV6-2 or TRBV6-3 and TRBJ1-5; tentative D call: TRBD1 (5 bases). The CDR3 loop is CASSLRTRGSNSNQPQHF. The CDR3 nucleotides read TGTGCCAGCAGTCTAAGGACGAGGGGATCTAATAGCAATCAGCCCCAGCATTTT.